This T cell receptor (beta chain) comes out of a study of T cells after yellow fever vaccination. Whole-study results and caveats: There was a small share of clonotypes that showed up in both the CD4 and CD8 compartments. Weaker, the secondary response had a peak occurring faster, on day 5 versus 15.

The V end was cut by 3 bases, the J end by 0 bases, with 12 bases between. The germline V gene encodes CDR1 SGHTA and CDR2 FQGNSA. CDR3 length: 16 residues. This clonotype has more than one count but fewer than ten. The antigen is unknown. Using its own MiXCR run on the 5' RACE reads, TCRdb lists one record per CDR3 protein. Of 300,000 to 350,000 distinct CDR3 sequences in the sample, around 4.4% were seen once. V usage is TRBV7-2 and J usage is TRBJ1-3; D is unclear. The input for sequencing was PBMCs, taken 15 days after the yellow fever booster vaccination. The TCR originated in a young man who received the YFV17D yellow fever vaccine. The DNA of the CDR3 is TGTGCCAGCAGCTTTTCCCCGAGGTTCTCTGGAAACACCATATATTTT. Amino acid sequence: CASSFSPRFSGNTIYF.